Listed below are T cell receptor beta chains from one sample, sequenced in a study of OX40 agonist ivuxolimab in advanced cancers. This table comes from immunoSEQ multiplex PCR, and its TCRdb copy is limited to in-frame clones, with some not included. The sample yields some 55,000 clones, approximately 80% seen once. The sequenced sample was CD4+ or CD8+ T cells sorted from blood, obtained in a trial of the OX40 agonist ivuxolimab. The receptors stem from an adult with an advanced solid tumor such as melanoma, head and neck, liver or kidney cancer. The CDR3 runs from the conserved cysteine through the conserved F or W. The order of the fields is clone size, J gene, V gene, D gene, CDR3 protein, CDR3 DNA. A D gene is named only where the DNA matches it firmly. Clone sizes are given selectively: once, few, many, or a class where the clone is expanded.

abundance: -
j_gene: TRBJ1-2
v_gene: TRBV5-8
d_gene: -
CDR3aa: CASSFRGPGYTF
CDR3nt: TGTGCCAGCAGCTTCAGGGGCCCCGGCTACACCTTC

abundance: -
j_gene: TRBJ2-1
v_gene: TRBV29-1
d_gene: TRBD1
CDR3aa: CSVVGTPGTARDNEQFF
CDR3nt: TGCAGCGTTGTTGGAACCCCCGGGACAGCCAGAGACAATGAGCAGTTCTTC

abundance: -
j_gene: TRBJ1-2
v_gene: TRBV6-1
d_gene: TRBD1
CDR3aa: CASSVNRQGFYGYTF
CDR3nt: TGTGCCAGCAGTGTTAATAGACAGGGTTTCTATGGCTACACCTTC

abundance: -
j_gene: TRBJ2-3
v_gene: TRBV4-1
d_gene: TRBD2
CDR3aa: CASSQAGGRTDTQYF
CDR3nt: TGCGCCAGCAGCCAAGCGGGGGGACGCACAGATACGCAGTATTTT

abundance: -
j_gene: TRBJ1-2
v_gene: TRBV6-6
d_gene: -
CDR3aa: CASTEGGKGYTF
CDR3nt: TGTGCCAGCACCGAGGGGGGGAAGGGCTACACCTTC

abundance: -
j_gene: TRBJ2-6
v_gene: TRBV5-1
d_gene: -
CDR3aa: CASSFALTDSGANVLTF
CDR3nt: TGCGCCAGCAGCTTTGCACTCACGGACTCTGGGGCCAACGTCCTGACTTTC

abundance: -
j_gene: TRBJ2-3
v_gene: TRBV27
d_gene: -
CDR3aa: CASSFRGGGTDTQYF
CDR3nt: TGTGCCAGCAGTTTCAGGGGGGGCGGCACAGATACGCAGTATTTT

abundance: -
j_gene: TRBJ1-2
v_gene: TRBV10-2
d_gene: -
CDR3aa: CASSGAYGYTF
CDR3nt: TGCGCCAGCAGTGGGGCTTATGGCTACACCTTC

abundance: -
j_gene: TRBJ2-7
v_gene: TRBV19
d_gene: -
CDR3aa: CASGGYEQYF
CDR3nt: TGTGCCTCCGGGGGCTACGAGCAGTACTTC

abundance: -
j_gene: TRBJ1-1
v_gene: TRBV5-1
d_gene: -
CDR3aa: CASSSMGFTEAFF
CDR3nt: TGCGCCAGCTCCTCAATGGGGTTCACTGAAGCTTTCTTT

abundance: -
j_gene: TRBJ2-2
v_gene: TRBV9
d_gene: -
CDR3aa: CASSVGSTPKNTGELFF
CDR3nt: TGTGCCAGCAGCGTAGGGTCAACCCCGAAGAACACCGGGGAGCTGTTTTTT

abundance: -
j_gene: TRBJ2-2
v_gene: TRBV19
d_gene: TRBD2
CDR3aa: CASSLNSPRSGGWTGELFF
CDR3nt: TGTGCCAGTAGTTTGAATTCCCCCCGAAGCGGGGGATGGACCGGGGAGCTGTTTTTT

abundance: -
j_gene: TRBJ2-1
v_gene: TRBV28
d_gene: -
CDR3aa: CASSSLTSPGRHEQFF
CDR3nt: TGTGCCAGCAGTTCTCTAACTAGCCCAGGACGGCATGAGCAGTTCTTC

abundance: -
j_gene: TRBJ2-7
v_gene: TRBV9
d_gene: -
CDR3aa: CASSVSMSSYEQYF
CDR3nt: TGTGCCAGCAGCGTCAGTATGAGCTCCTACGAGCAGTACTTC

abundance: -
j_gene: TRBJ2-1
v_gene: TRBV2
d_gene: -
CDR3aa: CASVVSSYNEQFF
CDR3nt: TGTGCCAGCGTAGTGAGCTCCTACAATGAGCAGTTCTTC

abundance: -
j_gene: TRBJ2-1
v_gene: TRBV5-5
d_gene: TRBD2
CDR3aa: CASSVIAGSYNEQFF
CDR3nt: TGTGCCAGCAGCGTAATAGCGGGGTCCTACAATGAGCAGTTCTTC

abundance: -
j_gene: TRBJ2-7
v_gene: TRBV4-1
d_gene: -
CDR3aa: CASSQDRVGSYEQYF
CDR3nt: TGCGCCAGCAGCCAAGATCGAGTTGGTTCCTACGAGCAGTACTTC

abundance: -
j_gene: TRBJ1-5
v_gene: TRBV27
d_gene: -
CDR3aa: CASSLLGGSRSSQPQHF
CDR3nt: TGTGCCAGCAGTTTATTGGGGGGGAGCCGGTCGTCTCAGCCCCAGCATTTT

abundance: -
j_gene: TRBJ2-7
v_gene: TRBV7-2
d_gene: -
CDR3aa: CASSLVSGAQTYEQYF
CDR3nt: TGTGCCAGCAGCTTAGTTAGTGGGGCGCAAACCTACGAGCAGTACTTC

abundance: few
j_gene: TRBJ2-1
v_gene: TRBV12-5
d_gene: TRBD1
CDR3aa: CASGWTGNNEQFF
CDR3nt: TGTGCTAGTGGTTGGACAGGGAACAATGAGCAGTTCTTC

abundance: once
j_gene: TRBJ2-5
v_gene: TRBV5-4
d_gene: TRBD1
CDR3aa: CASSFRTGTETQYF
CDR3nt: TGTGCCAGCAGCTTCAGGACAGGGACGGAGACCCAGTACTTC

abundance: once
j_gene: TRBJ2-7
v_gene: TRBV7-2
d_gene: -
CDR3aa: CASSLTTYEQYF
CDR3nt: TGTGCCAGCAGCTTAACCACCTACGAGCAGTACTTC

abundance: once
j_gene: TRBJ2-7
v_gene: TRBV11-2
d_gene: -
CDR3aa: CASAPGASRQAFSYEQYF
CDR3nt: TGTGCCAGCGCACCCGGGGCCTCCAGACAGGCCTTCTCCTACGAGCAGTACTTC

abundance: once
j_gene: TRBJ2-5
v_gene: TRBV29-1
d_gene: -
CDR3aa: CSAPRGETQYF
CDR3nt: TGCAGCGCCCCCCGGGGGGAGACCCAGTACTTC